The rows below give T cell receptor beta chains drawn from one sample of a study of blood T cell repertoires in COVID-19. Sequenced by immunoSEQ multiplex PCR; TCRdb stores in-frame clones only, minus some. The sample has hundreds of thousands of clones; around 85% are singletons. Sequenced: PBMCs or T cells enriched from blood (not recorded which). Receptor source: a woman in her sixties or seventies who had recovered from COVID-19. CDR3s include the opening cysteine and the closing phenylalanine or tryptophan. D genes are given only for firm matches. Clone size is given for some rows only: seen once, a few or many times, or a class if the clone is expanded.

J,V,size,D,CDR3,DNA
TRBJ1-4,TRBV6-1,NA,NA,CASSVGRGWANPATNEKLFF,TGTGCCAGCAGTGTGGGTAGGGGGTGGGCTAATCCTGCAACTAATGAAAAACTGTTTTTT
TRBJ1-4,TRBV6-1,NA,NA,CASSELVEGKLFF,TGTGCCAGCAGTGAATTGGTGGAGGGGAAACTGTTTTTT
TRBJ1-6,TRBV12-5,once,TRBD1,CASALDRVTSPLHF,TGTGCTAGTGCCCTGGACAGGGTTACTTCACCCCTCCACTTT
TRBJ1-4,TRBV5-1,NA,NA,CASSLGRPLGGEKLFF,TGCGCCAGCAGCTTGGGCAGGCCCTTGGGGGGTGAAAAACTGTTTTTT
TRBJ2-5,TRBV4-2,NA,NA,CASSQEGSLQETQYF,TGTGCCAGCAGCCAAGAGGGCAGCCTCCAAGAGACCCAGTACTTC
TRBJ2-1,TRBV11-3,NA,TRBD2,CASSSGSPYNEQFF,TGTGCCAGCAGTAGCGGGTCCCCCTACAATGAGCAGTTCTTC
TRBJ1-6,TRBV2,NA,NA,CASNRQGIAPLHF,TGTGCCAGCAATCGGCAGGGTATTGCACCCCTCCACTTT
TRBJ1-3,TRBV2,NA,TRBD1,CASSVDRGLGNTIYF,TGTGCCAGCAGTGTCGACAGGGGGCTTGGAAACACCATATATTTT
TRBJ1-3,TRBV24-1,NA,NA,CATSDPRSSGNTIYF,TGTGCCACCAGTGATCCAAGGAGCTCTGGAAACACCATATATTTT
TRBJ1-1,TRBV5-6,once,TRBD1,CASSLGQGQKAFF,TGTGCCAGCAGCTTGGGACAGGGACAAAAAGCTTTCTTT
TRBJ1-6,TRBV6-4,NA,NA,CASSAYEGGETPLHF,TGTGCCAGCAGCGCCTACGAGGGGGGGGAAACACCCCTCCACTTT
TRBJ2-1,TRBV5-1,NA,TRBD2,CASSLPGLAGGPNEQFF,TGCGCCAGCAGCTTGCCCGGGCTAGCGGGGGGGCCGAATGAGCAGTTCTTC
TRBJ1-4,TRBV2,NA,TRBD1,CASIVGTGQEKLFF,TGTGCCAGCATCGTGGGGACAGGCCAAGAAAAACTGTTTTTT
TRBJ1-1,TRBV10-3,NA,TRBD1,CAIRDRGNTEAFF,TGTGCCATCAGGGACAGGGGGAACACTGAAGCTTTCTTT
TRBJ1-5,TRBV30,NA,NA,CAWVPGGSNQPQHF,TGTGCCTGGGTTCCTGGAGGAAGCAATCAGCCCCAGCATTTT
TRBJ1-2,TRBV5-6,once,NA,CASSPGLGYTF,TGTGCCAGCAGCCCGGGTCTGGGCTACACCTTC
TRBJ2-7,TRBV6-2/TRBV6-3,NA,TRBD2,CASSRERLAGPYEQYF,TGTGCCAGCAGTAGGGAGAGACTAGCGGGGCCCTACGAGCAGTACTTC
TRBJ2-2,TRBV7-6,NA,NA,CASSYRQPLGGGELFF,TGTGCCAGCAGCTACAGACAGCCTCTAGGCGGCGGGGAGCTGTTTTTT
TRBJ2-2,TRBV3-1/TRBV3-2,NA,NA,CASRALSGGELFF,TGTGCCAGCAGGGCCCTCTCGGGCGGGGAGCTGTTTTTT
TRBJ2-3,TRBV19,NA,TRBD2,CASRKRGAPDTQYF,TGTGCCAGTAGAAAGCGGGGGGCCCCCGATACGCAGTATTTT
TRBJ1-4,TRBV7-8,NA,NA,CASSPRGTTNEKLFF,TGTGCCAGCAGCCCAAGGGGTACAACTAATGAAAAACTGTTTTTT
TRBJ2-3,TRBV5-1,NA,TRBD1,CASSFSTGGDTDTQYF,TGCGCCAGCAGCTTCTCGACAGGGGGCGACACAGATACGCAGTATTTT
TRBJ2-3,TRBV18,NA,TRBD1,CASSADRTDTQYF,TGTGCCAGCTCAGCGGACAGGACAGATACGCAGTATTTT
TRBJ2-3,TRBV5-1,NA,TRBD2,CASSLGSGGADTQYF,TGCGCCAGCAGCTTAGGTAGCGGGGGGGCGGATACGCAGTATTTT
TRBJ1-2,TRBV2,NA,TRBD1,CASSEDRGPNYGYTF,TGTGCCAGCAGTGAAGACAGGGGACCCAACTATGGCTACACCTTC
TRBJ2-3,TRBV11-3,NA,TRBD1,CASSFSGGQGLYTQYF,TGTGCCAGCAGCTTTTCAGGGGGACAGGGCCTTTATACGCAGTATTTT
TRBJ2-3,TRBV12-3/TRBV12-4,NA,NA,CASSFYSDTQYF,TGTGCCAGCAGTTTCTATTCAGATACGCAGTATTTT
TRBJ2-1,TRBV5-6,NA,TRBD1,CASSAWTGSFYNEQFF,TGTGCCAGCAGCGCCTGGACAGGCTCCTTTTACAATGAGCAGTTCTTC
TRBJ1-3,TRBV3-1/TRBV3-2,once,NA,CASSQKTGALSGNTIYF,TGTGCCAGCAGCCAAAAGACAGGAGCCCTCTCTGGAAACACCATATATTTT
TRBJ2-2,TRBV12-3/TRBV12-4,NA,NA,CASSRDNGELFF,TGTGCCAGCAGTCGGGACAACGGGGAGCTGTTTTTT
TRBJ1-5,TRBV27,NA,NA,CASSLWASRGGGNQPQHF,TGTGCCAGCAGTTTATGGGCTTCCCGGGGGGGCGGCAATCAGCCCCAGCATTTT
TRBJ2-7,TRBV2,NA,TRBD2,CASTRGGTSYEQYF,TGTGCCAGCACGCGCGGGGGTACCTCCTACGAGCAGTACTTC
TRBJ1-4,TRBV2,NA,NA,CASSLQALGEKLFF,TGTGCCAGCAGTCTACAGGCTCTGGGTGAAAAACTGTTTTTT
TRBJ1-2,TRBV6-5,NA,NA,CATLEPGQTNYGYTF,TGTGCCACCCTTGAACCCGGACAGACTAACTATGGCTACACCTTC
TRBJ2-1,TRBV7-2,NA,NA,CASSRLRGHEQFF,TGTGCCAGCAGCCGTCTGCGGGGCCACGAGCAGTTCTTC
TRBJ2-2,TRBV19,NA,NA,CASKSQGRDSQGKRSGELFF,TGTGCCAGTAAGTCTCAAGGTCGGGATTCACAGGGAAAGCGGTCCGGGGAGCTGTTTTTT
TRBJ2-7,TRBV9,NA,TRBD2,CASSVAASGPYEQYF,TGTGCCAGCAGCGTAGCGGCTAGCGGTCCCTACGAGCAGTACTTC
TRBJ2-7,TRBV6-5,NA,NA,CASSTGYEQYF,TGTGCCAGCAGTACAGGCTACGAGCAGTACTTC
TRBJ1-6,TRBV5-1,NA,TRBD1,CASSYRTGGAYNSPLHF,TGCGCCAGCAGCTACCGGACAGGGGGCGCTTATAATTCACCCCTCCACTTT
TRBJ1-3,TRBV9,NA,NA,CASSRGNAGNTIYF,TGTGCCAGCAGCAGAGGGAACGCCGGAAACACCATATATTTT
TRBJ2-7,TRBV14,NA,NA,CASSPPRPGNEQYF,TGTGCCAGCAGCCCTCCCCGGCCAGGGAACGAGCAGTACTTC
TRBJ1-2,TRBV5-1,NA,TRBD1,CASSWGTGLDGYTF,TGCGCCAGCAGCTGGGGGACAGGGTTAGATGGCTACACCTTC
TRBJ1-2,TRBV29-1,NA,NA,CSVESGTPTNYGYTF,TGCAGCGTTGAAAGCGGGACACCTACTAACTATGGCTACACCTTC
TRBJ2-3,TRBV18,NA,TRBD1,CASSQGQVNTDTQYF,TGTGCCAGCTCACAAGGACAGGTAAACACAGATACGCAGTATTTT
TRBJ1-1,TRBV6-1,NA,NA,CASSDPPRTSMNTEAFF,TGTGCCAGCAGTGACCCGCCCCGGACATCCATGAACACTGAAGCTTTCTTT
TRBJ1-2,TRBV9,NA,NA,CASSLPKTGWGSGYTF,TGTGCCAGCAGCTTACCTAAGACAGGTTGGGGAAGTGGCTACACCTTC
TRBJ2-1,TRBV2,NA,NA,CASHRSYNEQFF,TGTGCCAGCCACCGGAGTTACAATGAGCAGTTCTTC
TRBJ1-2,TRBV6-6,few,NA,CASSPLRYELALYGYTF,TGTGCCAGCAGTCCCCTCCGTTATGAGCTCGCACTCTATGGCTACACCTTC
TRBJ1-5,TRBV27,NA,NA,CASSSAGKGNQPQHF,TGTGCCAGCAGTTCCGCCGGGAAGGGCAATCAGCCCCAGCATTTT
TRBJ2-2,TRBV5-4,NA,NA,CASSLGPDTGELFF,TGTGCCAGCAGCTTGGGGCCCGATACCGGGGAGCTGTTTTTT
TRBJ1-2,TRBV3-1/TRBV3-2,NA,TRBD1,CASSRGTGASYGYTF,TGTGCCAGCAGCCGCGGGACAGGGGCAAGTTATGGCTACACCTTC